These T cell receptor beta chains were read from a single sample in a study of T cells in Graves' hyperthyroidism and ophthalmopathy. TCRdb re-derived calls from the multiplex PCR reads in MiXCR, one entry per CDR3 protein. The sample shows more than 600,000 distinct CDR3 sequences, around 15% of them seen only once. Sequencing used blood. These receptors were collected from a man in his late teens or twenties with Graves' hyperthyroidism. CDR3s include the opening cysteine and the closing phenylalanine or tryptophan. Each record gives: D gene, V gene, clone size, J gene, CDR3 protein, CDR3 DNA. The D gene is left open where the match is weak. The size entry is marked missing in some rows and otherwise reads once, few, many or a size class.

d_call: .; v_call: TRBV18; clone_size: many; j_call: TRBJ1-1; cdr3_aa: CASSLWVNTEAFF; cdr3_nt: TGTGCCAGCTCCCTCTGGGTTAACACTGAAGCTTTCTTT
d_call: .; v_call: TRBV14; clone_size: many; j_call: TRBJ2-5; cdr3_aa: CASSQNTGIETQYF; cdr3_nt: TGTGCCAGCAGCCAAAATACAGGGATCGAGACCCAGTACTTC
d_call: .; v_call: TRBV18; clone_size: many; j_call: TRBJ1-1; cdr3_aa: CASSPSRIEAFF; cdr3_nt: TGTGCCAGCTCACCAAGTCGTATTGAAGCTTTCTTT
d_call: TRBD1; v_call: TRBV20-1; clone_size: many; j_call: TRBJ1-2; cdr3_aa: CSASQTAGQLYGYTF; cdr3_nt: TGCAGTGCTAGCCAAACCGCGGGACAGCTCTATGGCTACACCTTC
d_call: .; v_call: TRBV30; clone_size: .; j_call: TRBJ1-1; cdr3_aa: CAWGRGGVELTEAFF; cdr3_nt: TGTGCCTGGGGCCGGGGGGGAGTAGAGCTGACTGAAGCTTTCTTT
d_call: .; v_call: TRBV20-1; clone_size: .; j_call: TRBJ1-5; cdr3_aa: CSARDRRSGGGGQPQHF; cdr3_nt: TGCAGTGCTAGAGATAGGAGGTCGGGGGGCGGTGGTCAGCCCCAGCATTTT
d_call: TRBD1; v_call: TRBV12-3/TRBV12-4; clone_size: many; j_call: TRBJ2-4; cdr3_aa: CASSDRGRGDIQYF; cdr3_nt: TGTGCCAGCAGCGACAGGGGGCGCGGGGACATTCAGTACTTC
d_call: TRBD1; v_call: TRBV6-1; clone_size: .; j_call: TRBJ2-3; cdr3_aa: CASSESTGSLYTDTQYF; cdr3_nt: TGTGCCAGCAGCGAATCGACAGGGAGTCTCTACACAGATACGCAGTATTTT
d_call: TRBD2; v_call: TRBV2; clone_size: many; j_call: TRBJ2-4; cdr3_aa: CASRSASGRNIQYF; cdr3_nt: TGTGCCAGCAGATCGGCTAGCGGGAGGAACATTCAGTACTTC
d_call: .; v_call: TRBV12-3/TRBV12-4; clone_size: many; j_call: TRBJ2-2; cdr3_aa: CASSFGTEYRGPSNTGELFF; cdr3_nt: TGTGCCAGCAGTTTTGGCACGGAATATCGGGGGCCATCGAACACCGGGGAGCTGTTTTTT
d_call: .; v_call: TRBV30; clone_size: many; j_call: TRBJ2-5; cdr3_aa: CAWSVMRETQYF; cdr3_nt: TGTGCCTGGAGTGTAATGAGGGAGACCCAGTACTTC
d_call: .; v_call: TRBV24-1; clone_size: few; j_call: TRBJ2-2; cdr3_aa: CATSERGRAWELFF; cdr3_nt: TGTGCCACCAGTGAGAGGGGCAGGGCCTGGGAGCTGTTTTTT
d_call: TRBD2; v_call: TRBV2; clone_size: .; j_call: TRBJ2-3; cdr3_aa: CASSPGTSTTDTQYF; cdr3_nt: TGTGCCAGCAGTCCCGGGACTAGCACCACAGATACGCAGTATTTT
d_call: TRBD1; v_call: TRBV6-1; clone_size: many; j_call: TRBJ1-1; cdr3_aa: CASTGTGGMNTEAFF; cdr3_nt: TGTGCCAGCACCGGGACAGGCGGAATGAACACTGAAGCTTTCTTT
d_call: .; v_call: TRBV28; clone_size: .; j_call: TRBJ1-2; cdr3_aa: CASSPLGGGFLNYGYTF; cdr3_nt: TGTGCCAGCAGTCCGCTAGGAGGCGGATTTCTTAACTATGGCTACACCTTC
d_call: .; v_call: TRBV27; clone_size: .; j_call: TRBJ2-4; cdr3_aa: CASSSVLDDRAKNIQYF; cdr3_nt: TGTGCCAGCAGTTCCGTCCTTGATGACAGGGCCAAAAACATTCAGTACTTC
d_call: .; v_call: TRBV18; clone_size: many; j_call: TRBJ1-2; cdr3_aa: CASSLGYYYGYTF; cdr3_nt: TGTGCCAGCTCACTCGGCTACTACTATGGCTACACCTTC
d_call: .; v_call: TRBV4-2; clone_size: .; j_call: TRBJ2-7; cdr3_aa: CASSQGSSPNYEQYF; cdr3_nt: TGTGCCAGCAGCCAAGGGTCTAGCCCTAACTACGAGCAGTACTTC
d_call: TRBD2; v_call: TRBV28; clone_size: .; j_call: TRBJ2-4; cdr3_aa: CASSSSGFGTSGEYF; cdr3_nt: TGTGCCAGCAGTTCCTCAGGTTTCGGGACTAGCGGAGAGTACTTC
d_call: .; v_call: TRBV28; clone_size: many; j_call: TRBJ2-1; cdr3_aa: CASSFWNEQFF; cdr3_nt: TGTGCCAGCAGTTTCTGGAATGAGCAGTTCTTC
d_call: .; v_call: TRBV5-1; clone_size: few; j_call: TRBJ1-5; cdr3_aa: CASSLGQHNQPQHF; cdr3_nt: TGCGCCAGCAGCTTGGGGCAGCACAATCAGCCCCAGCATTTT
d_call: .; v_call: TRBV28; clone_size: many; j_call: TRBJ2-7; cdr3_aa: CASSYGVPVHYEQYF; cdr3_nt: TGTGCCAGCAGTTATGGGGTCCCGGTTCACTACGAGCAGTACTTC
d_call: .; v_call: TRBV4-1; clone_size: many; j_call: TRBJ2-5; cdr3_aa: CASSQGIGETQYF; cdr3_nt: TGCGCCAGCAGCCAAGGTATCGGGGAGACCCAGTACTTC
d_call: .; v_call: TRBV7-2; clone_size: few; j_call: TRBJ2-7; cdr3_aa: CASSLGDTGIYEQYF; cdr3_nt: TGTGCCAGCAGCTTAGGCGATACGGGTATTTACGAGCAGTACTTC
d_call: TRBD1; v_call: TRBV7-9; clone_size: few; j_call: TRBJ2-7; cdr3_aa: CASTITGGRYEQYF; cdr3_nt: TGTGCCAGCACCATTACAGGGGGACGGTACGAGCAGTACTTC
d_call: .; v_call: TRBV3-1; clone_size: few; j_call: TRBJ1-4; cdr3_aa: CASSQDREGNEEKLFF; cdr3_nt: TGTGCCAGCAGCCAAGATCGGGAGGGGAACGAGGAAAAACTGTTTTTT
d_call: .; v_call: TRBV7-8; clone_size: .; j_call: TRBJ2-2; cdr3_aa: CASSLDRDRYTGELFF; cdr3_nt: TGTGCCAGCAGCTTAGACCGGGACCGATACACCGGGGAGCTGTTTTTT
d_call: .; v_call: TRBV30; clone_size: .; j_call: TRBJ2-1; cdr3_aa: CAWGVKGYNEQFF; cdr3_nt: TGTGCCTGGGGTGTAAAAGGCTACAATGAGCAGTTCTTC
d_call: .; v_call: TRBV7-9; clone_size: many; j_call: TRBJ2-7; cdr3_aa: CASSGAAEQYF; cdr3_nt: TGTGCCAGCAGCGGGGCGGCCGAGCAGTACTTC
d_call: TRBD2; v_call: TRBV7-9; clone_size: few; j_call: TRBJ2-1; cdr3_aa: CASSSTGGSSYNEQFF; cdr3_nt: TGTGCCAGCAGCTCAACTGGCGGGAGTTCCTACAATGAGCAGTTCTTC
d_call: TRBD2; v_call: TRBV19; clone_size: .; j_call: TRBJ2-3; cdr3_aa: CASKTSSFRGTQYF; cdr3_nt: TGTGCCAGTAAGACTAGCAGCTTCCGGGGAACGCAGTATTTT
d_call: .; v_call: TRBV11-2; clone_size: many; j_call: TRBJ2-7; cdr3_aa: CASSRTDYEQYF; cdr3_nt: TGTGCCAGCAGTCGGACAGACTACGAGCAGTACTTC
d_call: .; v_call: TRBV5-1; clone_size: few; j_call: TRBJ2-7; cdr3_aa: CASRAGTLSYEQYF; cdr3_nt: TGCGCCAGCAGGGCGGGGACCTTATCGTACGAGCAGTACTTC
d_call: TRBD2; v_call: TRBV9; clone_size: .; j_call: TRBJ2-5; cdr3_aa: CASSVVSGSTLEQETQYF; cdr3_nt: TGTGCCAGCAGCGTAGTTAGCGGGAGTACTCTGGAACAAGAGACCCAGTACTTC
d_call: TRBD1; v_call: TRBV9; clone_size: .; j_call: TRBJ2-1; cdr3_aa: CASSVEGQGAGFSYNEQFF; cdr3_nt: TGTGCCAGCAGCGTAGAGGGACAGGGGGCAGGGTTTTCCTACAATGAGCAGTTCTTC
d_call: TRBD1; v_call: TRBV28; clone_size: .; j_call: TRBJ1-2; cdr3_aa: CASSLGGQGFGYTF; cdr3_nt: TGTGCCAGCAGTTTGGGGGGACAGGGGTTTGGCTACACCTTC
d_call: .; v_call: TRBV6-6; clone_size: few; j_call: TRBJ2-2; cdr3_aa: CASSYNRGNTGELFF; cdr3_nt: TGTGCCAGCAGTTACAATAGGGGGAACACCGGGGAGCTGTTTTTT
d_call: TRBD1; v_call: TRBV12-3/TRBV12-4; clone_size: many; j_call: TRBJ1-5; cdr3_aa: CASSEGTGGVQPQHF; cdr3_nt: TGTGCCAGCAGTGAGGGGACAGGGGGCGTACAGCCCCAGCATTTT
d_call: .; v_call: TRBV5-4; clone_size: .; j_call: TRBJ1-2; cdr3_aa: CASSIQGGDGYTF; cdr3_nt: TGTGCCAGCAGTATACAGGGTGGGGATGGCTACACCTTC
d_call: TRBD2; v_call: TRBV6-1; clone_size: few; j_call: TRBJ2-1; cdr3_aa: CASSPLGGGTSGRRLYNEQFF; cdr3_nt: TGTGCCAGCAGTCCCTTAGGAGGGGGGACTAGCGGGAGGAGGCTGTACAATGAGCAGTTCTTC
d_call: .; v_call: TRBV7-8; clone_size: few; j_call: TRBJ2-2; cdr3_aa: CASSVPRRSTTATGELFF; cdr3_nt: TGTGCCAGCAGCGTGCCCAGGAGGTCCACCACGGCCACCGGGGAGCTGTTTTTT
d_call: .; v_call: TRBV7-2; clone_size: many; j_call: TRBJ2-7; cdr3_aa: CASSSRGKGDSYEQYF; cdr3_nt: TGTGCCAGCAGCTCTCGGGGGAAGGGGGACTCCTACGAGCAGTACTTC
d_call: TRBD2; v_call: TRBV29-1; clone_size: many; j_call: TRBJ2-1; cdr3_aa: CSVLGTGRLAGVVFEQFF; cdr3_nt: TGCAGCGTCCTCGGCACAGGACGACTAGCGGGAGTTGTGTTTGAGCAGTTCTTC
d_call: TRBD2; v_call: TRBV6-2/TRBV6-3; clone_size: many; j_call: TRBJ2-2; cdr3_aa: CASTLAGGMDGELFF; cdr3_nt: TGTGCCAGCACATTAGCGGGAGGAATGGACGGGGAGCTGTTTTTT
d_call: .; v_call: TRBV2; clone_size: many; j_call: TRBJ2-7; cdr3_aa: CASSEAWRRGTYEQYF; cdr3_nt: TGTGCCAGCAGTGAAGCATGGAGACGGGGGACCTACGAGCAGTACTTC
d_call: TRBD1; v_call: TRBV7-3; clone_size: .; j_call: TRBJ1-2; cdr3_aa: CASSSGGGAVYGYTF; cdr3_nt: TGTGCCAGCAGCTCCGGAGGGGGCGCAGTCTATGGCTACACCTTC
d_call: TRBD2; v_call: TRBV28; clone_size: many; j_call: TRBJ2-1; cdr3_aa: CASSSRWTSEYNEQFF; cdr3_nt: TGTGCCAGCAGCTCTCGGTGGACTAGCGAATACAATGAGCAGTTCTTC
d_call: TRBD2; v_call: TRBV27; clone_size: .; j_call: TRBJ2-7; cdr3_aa: CASSRKRDRNEQYF; cdr3_nt: TGTGCCAGCAGTAGGAAGCGGGATAGGAACGAGCAGTACTTC